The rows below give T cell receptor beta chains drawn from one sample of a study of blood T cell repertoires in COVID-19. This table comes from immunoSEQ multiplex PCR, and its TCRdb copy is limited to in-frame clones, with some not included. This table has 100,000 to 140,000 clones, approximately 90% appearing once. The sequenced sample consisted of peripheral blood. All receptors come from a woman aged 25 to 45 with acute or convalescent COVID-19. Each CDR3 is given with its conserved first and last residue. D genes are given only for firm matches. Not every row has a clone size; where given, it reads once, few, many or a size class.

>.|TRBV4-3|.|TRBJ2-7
TGCGCCAGCAGCCGGTTAGCGGACGCCTACGAGCAGTACTTC
CASSRLADAYEQYF
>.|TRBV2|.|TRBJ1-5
TGTGCCAGCAGTGAACGACAGTCGAATCAGCCCCAGCATTTT
CASSERQSNQPQHF
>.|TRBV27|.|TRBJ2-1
TGTGCCAGCGTAGAACGGGACAATGAGCAGTTCTTC
CASVERDNEQFF
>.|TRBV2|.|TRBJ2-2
TGTGCCAGCACCCCTGGCTCTCACACCGGGGAGCTGTTTTTT
CASTPGSHTGELFF
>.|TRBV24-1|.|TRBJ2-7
TGTGCCGTAGGGGGGGGTTCCTACGAGCAGTACTTC
CAVGGGSYEQYF
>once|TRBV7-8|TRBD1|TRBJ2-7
TGTGCCAGCAGCAAAAACATCCCAGGGACAGGGTCCTACGAGCAGTACTTC
CASSKNIPGTGSYEQYF
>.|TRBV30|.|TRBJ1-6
TGTGCCTGGACCCAGGGGTATAATTCACCCCTCCACTTT
CAWTQGYNSPLHF
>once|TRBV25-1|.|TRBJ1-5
TGTGCCAGCAGTGAAGGGGGGATCCAGCCCCAGCATTTT
CASSEGGIQPQHF
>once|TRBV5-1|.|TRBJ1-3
TGCGCCAGCAGCTTGACTGGTTCTGGAAACACCATATATTTT
CASSLTGSGNTIYF
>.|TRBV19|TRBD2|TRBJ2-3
TGTGCCAGTAGTGCCGCCGCGGGGGGCACAGATACGCAGTATTTT
CASSAAAGGTDTQYF
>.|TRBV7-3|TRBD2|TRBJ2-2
TGTGCCAGCAGCTCCCAACCGGGGGGGGGCACCGGGGAGCTGTTTTTT
CASSSQPGGGTGELFF
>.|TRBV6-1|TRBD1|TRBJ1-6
TGTGCCAGCAGTGCCCCGGGACAGGGAGGATTGTCACCCCTCCACTTT
CASSAPGQGGLSPLHF
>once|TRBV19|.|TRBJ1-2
TGTGCCAGTAGCGCTGCATTCGGGAACTATGGCTACACCTTC
CASSAAFGNYGYTF
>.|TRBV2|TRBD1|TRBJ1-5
TGTGCCAGCAGGTCTGGGACAGGATTGGGTCAGCCCCAGCATTTT
CASRSGTGLGQPQHF
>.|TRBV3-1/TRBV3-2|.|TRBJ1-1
TGTGCCAGCAGGGGGCAGAACACTGAAGCTTTCTTT
CASRGQNTEAFF
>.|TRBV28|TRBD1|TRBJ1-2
TGTGCCAGCAGGCTACAGGGGAACTATGGCTACACCTTC
CASRLQGNYGYTF